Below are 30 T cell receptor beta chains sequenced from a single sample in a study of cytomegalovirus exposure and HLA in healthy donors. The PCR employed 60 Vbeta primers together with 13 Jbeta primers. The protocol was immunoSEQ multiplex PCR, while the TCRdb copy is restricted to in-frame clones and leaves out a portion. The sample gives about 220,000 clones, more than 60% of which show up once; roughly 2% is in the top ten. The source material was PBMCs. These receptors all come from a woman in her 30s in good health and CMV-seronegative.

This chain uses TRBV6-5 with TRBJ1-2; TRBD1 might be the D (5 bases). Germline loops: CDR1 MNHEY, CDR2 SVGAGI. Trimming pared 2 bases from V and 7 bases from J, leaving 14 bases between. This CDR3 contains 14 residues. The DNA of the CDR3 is TGTGCCAGCAGTTACGTTGGGGGGGTTAGTGGCTACACCTTC. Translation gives CASSYVGGVSGYTF.

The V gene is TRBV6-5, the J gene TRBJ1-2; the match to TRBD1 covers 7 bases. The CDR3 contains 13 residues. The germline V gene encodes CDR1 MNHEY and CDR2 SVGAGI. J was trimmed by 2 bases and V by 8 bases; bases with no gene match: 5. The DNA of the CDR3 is TGTGCCAGCCGTACAGGGGCCAACTATGGCTACACCTTC. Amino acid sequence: CASRTGANYGYTF.

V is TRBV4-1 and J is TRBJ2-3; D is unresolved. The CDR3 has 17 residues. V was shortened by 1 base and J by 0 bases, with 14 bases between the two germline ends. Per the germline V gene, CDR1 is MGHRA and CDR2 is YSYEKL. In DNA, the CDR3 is TGCGCCAGCAGCCAAGCCAACTACGGATCTAGCACAGATACGCAGTATTTT. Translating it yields CASSQANYGSSTDTQYF.

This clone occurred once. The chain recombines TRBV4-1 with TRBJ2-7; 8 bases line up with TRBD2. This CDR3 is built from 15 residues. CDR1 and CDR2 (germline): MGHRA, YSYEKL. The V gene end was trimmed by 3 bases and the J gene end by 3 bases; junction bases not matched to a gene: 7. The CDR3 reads CASSQSSGSVYEQYF. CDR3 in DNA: TGCGCCAGCAGCCAGTCTAGCGGGTCGGTCTACGAGCAGTACTTC.

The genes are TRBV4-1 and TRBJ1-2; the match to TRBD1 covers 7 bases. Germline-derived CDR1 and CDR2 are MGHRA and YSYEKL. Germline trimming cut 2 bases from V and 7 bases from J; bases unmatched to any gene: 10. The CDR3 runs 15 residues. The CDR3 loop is CASSQIGRGNTGYTF. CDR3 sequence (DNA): TGCGCCAGCAGCCAAATTGGCAGGGGGAACACTGGCTACACCTTC.

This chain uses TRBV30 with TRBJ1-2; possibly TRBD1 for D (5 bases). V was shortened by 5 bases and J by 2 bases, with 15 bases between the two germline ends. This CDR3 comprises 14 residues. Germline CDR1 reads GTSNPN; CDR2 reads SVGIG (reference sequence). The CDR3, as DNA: TGTGCCTGGGTCGAAAGGCGGGGGAACTATGGCTACACCTTC. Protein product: CAWVERRGNYGYTF.

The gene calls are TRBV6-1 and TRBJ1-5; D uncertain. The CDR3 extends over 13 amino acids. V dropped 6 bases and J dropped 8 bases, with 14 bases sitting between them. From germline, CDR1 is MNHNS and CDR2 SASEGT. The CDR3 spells CASRTQVWEPQHF. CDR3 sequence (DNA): TGTGCCAGCAGAACTCAGGTGTGGGAGCCCCAGCATTTT.

CDR3 DNA sequence: TGCGCCAGCAGGGAGGGGACAGGGTCGTCCGAGACCCAGTACTTC. Translating it yields CASREGTGSSETQYF. This rearrangement joins TRBV5-1 to TRBJ2-5; 9 bases are shared with TRBD1. V lost 5 bases, J lost 5 bases, and 10 bases stayed unmatched. CDR3 size: 15 residues. Germline CDR1 is SGHRS and CDR2 is YFSETQ.

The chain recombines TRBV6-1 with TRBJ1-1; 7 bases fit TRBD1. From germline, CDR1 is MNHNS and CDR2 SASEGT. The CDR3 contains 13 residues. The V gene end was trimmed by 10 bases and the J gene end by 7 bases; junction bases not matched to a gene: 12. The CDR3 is CATSQGTLFEAFF. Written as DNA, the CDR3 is TGTGCCACCTCACAGGGGACATTGTTTGAAGCTTTCTTT.

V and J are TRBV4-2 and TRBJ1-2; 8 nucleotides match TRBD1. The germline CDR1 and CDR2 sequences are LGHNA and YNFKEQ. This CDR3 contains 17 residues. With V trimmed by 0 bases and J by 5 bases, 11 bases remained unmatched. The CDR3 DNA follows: TGTGCCAGCAGCCAAGATTACGGCAGGGGGCGGGATTATGGCTACACCTTC. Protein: CASSQDYGRGRDYGYTF.

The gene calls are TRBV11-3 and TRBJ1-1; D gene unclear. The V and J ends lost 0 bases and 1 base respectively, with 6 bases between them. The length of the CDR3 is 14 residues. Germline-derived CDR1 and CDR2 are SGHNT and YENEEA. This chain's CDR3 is CASSLDAGNTEAFF. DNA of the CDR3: TGTGCCAGCAGCTTAGACGCAGGGAACACTGAAGCTTTCTTT. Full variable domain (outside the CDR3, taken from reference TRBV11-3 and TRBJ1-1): EAGVVQSPRYKIIEKKQPVAFWCNPISGHNTLYWYLQNLGQGPELLIRYENEEAVDDSQLPKDRFSAERLKGVDSTLKIQPAELGDSAVYLCASSLDAGNTEAFFGQGTRLTVV.

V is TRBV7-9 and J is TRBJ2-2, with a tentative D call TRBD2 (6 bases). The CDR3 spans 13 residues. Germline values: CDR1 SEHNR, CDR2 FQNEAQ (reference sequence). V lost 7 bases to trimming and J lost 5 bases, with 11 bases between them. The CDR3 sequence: CASIISGTGELFF. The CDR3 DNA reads TGTGCCAGCATCATAAGCGGGACCGGGGAGCTGTTTTTT.

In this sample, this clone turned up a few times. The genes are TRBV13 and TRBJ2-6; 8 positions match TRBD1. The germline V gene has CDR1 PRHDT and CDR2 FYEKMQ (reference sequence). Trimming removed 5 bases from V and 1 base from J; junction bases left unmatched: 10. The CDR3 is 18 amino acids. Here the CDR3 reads CASSIQDRVRSGANVLTF. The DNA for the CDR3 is TGTGCCAGCAGCATCCAGGACAGGGTCAGATCTGGGGCCAACGTCCTGACTTTC.

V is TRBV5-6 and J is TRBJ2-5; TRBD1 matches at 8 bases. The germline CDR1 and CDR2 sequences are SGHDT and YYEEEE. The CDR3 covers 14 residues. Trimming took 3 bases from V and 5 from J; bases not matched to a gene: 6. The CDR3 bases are TGTGCCAGCAGCTCGGACAGGGTGTGGGAGACCCAGTACTTC. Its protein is CASSSDRVWETQYF.

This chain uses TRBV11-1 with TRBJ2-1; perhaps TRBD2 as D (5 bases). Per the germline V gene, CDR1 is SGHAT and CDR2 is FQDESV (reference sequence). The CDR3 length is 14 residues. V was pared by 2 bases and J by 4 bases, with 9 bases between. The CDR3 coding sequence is TGTGCCAGCAGCTTACGGGAAGCTTACAATGAGCAGTTCTTC. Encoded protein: CASSLREAYNEQFF.

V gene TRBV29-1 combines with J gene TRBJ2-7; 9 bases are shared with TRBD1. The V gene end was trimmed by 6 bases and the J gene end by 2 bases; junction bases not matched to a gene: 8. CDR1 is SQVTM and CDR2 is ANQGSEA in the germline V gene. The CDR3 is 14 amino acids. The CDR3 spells CSVGGGQGTYEQYF. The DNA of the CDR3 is TGCAGCGTCGGAGGGGGACAGGGCACCTACGAGCAGTACTTC.

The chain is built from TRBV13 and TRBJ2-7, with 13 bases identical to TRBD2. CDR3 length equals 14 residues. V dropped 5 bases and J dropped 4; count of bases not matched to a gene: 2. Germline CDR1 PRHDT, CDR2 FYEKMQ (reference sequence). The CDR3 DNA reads TGTGCCAGCAGCCCACTAGCGGGAGGGTACGAGCAGTACTTC. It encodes CASSPLAGGYEQYF.

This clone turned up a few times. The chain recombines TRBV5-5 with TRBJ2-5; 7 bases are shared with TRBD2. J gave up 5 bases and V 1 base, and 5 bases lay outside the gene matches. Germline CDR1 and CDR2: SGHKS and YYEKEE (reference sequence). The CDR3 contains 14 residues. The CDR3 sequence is CASSLYGEGETQYF. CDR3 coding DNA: TGTGCCAGCAGCTTGTACGGGGAGGGGGAGACCCAGTACTTC.

CDR3 sequence reads: CAWNRLADNEQFF. CDR3 sequence (DNA): TGTGCCTGGAACCGGCTAGCGGACAATGAGCAGTTCTTC. The chain couples TRBV30 to TRBJ2-1, with TRBD2 matching over 7 bases. CDR3 size: 13 residues. The germline gives CDR1 GTSNPN, CDR2 SVGIG (reference sequence). With 4 bases clipped from V and 5 bases from J, the junction kept 5 bases outside the gene matches.

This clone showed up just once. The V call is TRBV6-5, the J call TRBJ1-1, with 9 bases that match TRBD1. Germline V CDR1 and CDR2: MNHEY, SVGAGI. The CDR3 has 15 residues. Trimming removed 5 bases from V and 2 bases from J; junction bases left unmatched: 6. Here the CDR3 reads CASSVPGQGNTEAFF. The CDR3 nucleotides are TGTGCCAGCAGTGTCCCGGGACAGGGAAACACTGAAGCTTTCTTT.

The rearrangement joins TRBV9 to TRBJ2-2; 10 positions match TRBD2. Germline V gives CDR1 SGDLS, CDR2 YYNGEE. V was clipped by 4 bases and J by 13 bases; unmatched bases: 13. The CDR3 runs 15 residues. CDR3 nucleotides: TGTGCCAGCAGCCCCGACGGGGCTAGCGGGAGCGGGCTGTTTTTT. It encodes CASSPDGASGSGLFF.

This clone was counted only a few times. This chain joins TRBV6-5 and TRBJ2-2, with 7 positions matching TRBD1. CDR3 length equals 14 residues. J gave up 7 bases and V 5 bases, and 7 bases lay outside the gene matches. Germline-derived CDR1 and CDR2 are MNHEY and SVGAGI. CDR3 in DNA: TGTGCCAGCAGTGATGTACAGGGGTTCGGGGAGCTGTTTTTT. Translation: CASSDVQGFGELFF.

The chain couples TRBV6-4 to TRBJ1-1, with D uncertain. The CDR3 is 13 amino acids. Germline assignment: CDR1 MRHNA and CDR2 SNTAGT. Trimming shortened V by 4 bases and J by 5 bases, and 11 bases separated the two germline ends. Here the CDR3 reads CASSVSDRTEAFF. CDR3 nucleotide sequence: TGTGCCAGCAGTGTGAGTGATCGGACTGAAGCTTTCTTT.

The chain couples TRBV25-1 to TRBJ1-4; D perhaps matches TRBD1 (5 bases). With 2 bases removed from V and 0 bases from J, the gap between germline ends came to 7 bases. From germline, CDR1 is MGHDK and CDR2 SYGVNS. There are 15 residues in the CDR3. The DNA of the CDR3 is TGTGCCAGCAGTGAACAGGGATCAACTAATGAAAAACTGTTTTTT. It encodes CASSEQGSTNEKLFF.

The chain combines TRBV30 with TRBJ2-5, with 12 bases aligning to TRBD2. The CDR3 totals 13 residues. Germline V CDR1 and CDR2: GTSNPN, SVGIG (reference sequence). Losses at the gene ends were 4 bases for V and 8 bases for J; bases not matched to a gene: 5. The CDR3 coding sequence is TGTGCCTGGACAGGGACTAGCGGGCCTACCCAGTACTTC. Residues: CAWTGTSGPTQYF.

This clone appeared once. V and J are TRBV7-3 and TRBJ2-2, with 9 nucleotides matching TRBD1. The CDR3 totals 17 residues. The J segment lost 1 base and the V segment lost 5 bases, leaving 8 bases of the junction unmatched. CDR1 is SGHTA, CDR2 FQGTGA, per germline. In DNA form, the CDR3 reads TGTGCCAGCAGCCGCACCGGGACAGGGTTGAACACCGGGGAGCTGTTTTTT. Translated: CASSRTGTGLNTGELFF.

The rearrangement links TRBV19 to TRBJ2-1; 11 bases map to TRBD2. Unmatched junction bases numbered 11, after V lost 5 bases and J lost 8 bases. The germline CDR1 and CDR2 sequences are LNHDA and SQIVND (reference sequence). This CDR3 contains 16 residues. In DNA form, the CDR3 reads TGTGCCAGTAGTTACGGACTAGCGGGCGGTCGGGATGAGCAGTTCTTC. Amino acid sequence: CASSYGLAGGRDEQFF.

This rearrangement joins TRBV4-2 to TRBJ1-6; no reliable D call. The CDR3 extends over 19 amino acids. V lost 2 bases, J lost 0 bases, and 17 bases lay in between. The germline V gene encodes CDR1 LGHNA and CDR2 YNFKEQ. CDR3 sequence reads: CASSQPSSDWNSYNSPLHF. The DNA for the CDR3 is TGTGCCAGCAGCCAACCATCAAGTGACTGGAACTCCTATAATTCACCCCTCCACTTT.

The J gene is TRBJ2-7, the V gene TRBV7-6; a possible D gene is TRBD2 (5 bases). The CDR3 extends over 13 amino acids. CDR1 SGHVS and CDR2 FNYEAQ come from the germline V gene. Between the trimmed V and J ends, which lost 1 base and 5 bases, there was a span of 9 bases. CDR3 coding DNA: TGTGCCAGCAGCTTAGGGGAGCAGCACGAGCAGTACTTC. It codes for CASSLGEQHEQYF.

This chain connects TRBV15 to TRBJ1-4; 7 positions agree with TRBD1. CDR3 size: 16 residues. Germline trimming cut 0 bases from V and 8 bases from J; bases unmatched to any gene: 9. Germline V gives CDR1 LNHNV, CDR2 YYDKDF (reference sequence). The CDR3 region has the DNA TGTGCCACCAGCAGAGATCTTGGGCAGGGGGACGAAAAACTGTTTTTT. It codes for CATSRDLGQGDEKLFF.